This T cell receptor (beta chain) was obtained from a study of blood T cell repertoires in COVID-19. Study-wide background: The samples span acute and convalescent COVID-19 from the United States, Italy and Spain. PBMCs, B-cell-depleted T cells, or T cells provided the cDNA or gDNA that made up the material.

In the study's own analysis: From reference gene primer amplification, estimates of nucleated cell counts were derived. The data were produced by immunoSEQ multiplex PCR, yet TCRdb's version contains in-frame clones alone and is incomplete. That table furnishes V, J and clone size, whereas the DNA furnished D and trimming. The table shows roughly 70,000 clones, with approximately 89% occurring only once. The CDR3 sequence is 13 residues long. Trimming took 6 bases from V and 1 from J, leaving 9 bases between them. This receptor was taken from a human donor in a cohort sampled during active COVID-19. This chain connects TRBV12-3 or TRBV12-4 to TRBJ1-1; perhaps TRBD1 as D (5 bases). The sequenced sample was peripheral blood. In DNA form, the CDR3 reads TGTGCCAGCAGGAACGACAGGAACACTGAAGCTTTCTTT. Its translation: CASRNDRNTEAFF.